The rows below give T cell receptor beta chains drawn from one sample of a study of identical twins. TCRdb passed the 5' RACE reads through MiXCR, listing each CDR3 protein once. The table has hundreds of thousands of distinct CDR3 sequences, more than 9% seen once. These data were likewise used in another study, on yellow fever vaccine responses in identical twins.

Sequencing was carried out using CD8+ T cells sorted from blood. These receptors were taken from a woman between 18 and 30 years old in good health. Both conserved end residues are part of each CDR3. A D gene is named only where the DNA matches it firmly. Rows give clone size only sometimes, using once, few, many, or a class for an expanded clone.

j_call	clone_size	d_call	v_call	cdr3_nt	cdr3_aa
TRBJ2-7	few	-	TRBV6-5	TGTGCCAGCAGTTACTCCACCCTCGGCCCTGGATGGATGTACGAGCAGTACTTC	CASSYSTLGPGWMYEQYF
TRBJ2-1	-	-	TRBV12-3/TRBV12-4	TGTGCCAGCAGTCCGATTAGCGGCTACTACAATGAGCAGTTCTTC	CASSPISGYYNEQFF
TRBJ2-1	few	TRBD2	TRBV4-1	TGCGCCAGCAGCCAAGATGCGGCTAGCGGGGGGGCATACAATGAGCAGTTCTTC	CASSQDAASGGAYNEQFF
TRBJ2-3	-	TRBD2	TRBV10-2	TGCGCCAGCATGTCTAGCGGGGGGGCTTGGGCAGATACGCAGTATTTT	CASMSSGGAWADTQYF
TRBJ1-1	few	TRBD1	TRBV10-3	TGTGCCATCAGGAGGGGGGACAGAGACACTGAAGCTTTCTTT	CAIRRGDRDTEAFF
TRBJ2-1	few	TRBD1	TRBV12-3/TRBV12-4	TGTGCCAGCAGCCGGCGACAGGGGTCCCACAATGAGCAGTTCTTC	CASSRRQGSHNEQFF
TRBJ1-6	many	-	TRBV9	TGTGCCAGCAGCGAGCGGGACGGTTATAATTCACCCCTCCACTTT	CASSERDGYNSPLHF
TRBJ2-7	many	-	TRBV4-1	TGCGCCAGCAGCCAAGATCTTCTGGACGAGCAGTACTTC	CASSQDLLDEQYF
TRBJ2-1	once	TRBD1	TRBV6-1	TGTGCCAGCAGCGTGGACAGGGGGCTCGACAATGAGCAGTTCTTC	CASSVDRGLDNEQFF
TRBJ1-1	few	-	TRBV3-1	TGTGCCAGCAGCCAAGCACAGGGGAACACTGAAGCTTTCTTT	CASSQAQGNTEAFF
TRBJ2-2	few	TRBD1	TRBV6-2/TRBV6-3	TGTGCCAGCAGCCCAGGGGGCATCGGGGAGCTGTTTTTT	CASSPGGIGELFF
TRBJ2-1	few	TRBD2	TRBV13	TGTGCCAGCAGCCCAGGACTAGCGGGACTGGATGAGCAGTTCTTC	CASSPGLAGLDEQFF
TRBJ2-1	few	TRBD1	TRBV5-1	TGCGCCAGCAGCTCTGCGACAGGGAGCTCCTACAATGAGCAGTTCTTC	CASSSATGSSYNEQFF
TRBJ2-5	-	TRBD2	TRBV2	TGTGCCAGCAGCGAACCGGAACTAGCGGGAGCTCAAGAGACCCAGTACTTC	CASSEPELAGAQETQYF
TRBJ2-1	many	TRBD1	TRBV7-8	TGTGCCAGCAGCTTAAGCCCCCGGGACAGGAAAAACAATGAGCAGTTCTTC	CASSLSPRDRKNNEQFF
TRBJ2-1	few	-	TRBV6-6	TGTGCCAGCAGAGCAGACATGGATGAGCAGTTCTTC	CASRADMDEQFF
TRBJ2-5	-	TRBD1	TRBV12-3/TRBV12-4	TGTGCCAGCAGACCAGGGACAGGAGAGACCCAGTACTTC	CASRPGTGETQYF
TRBJ1-1	-	-	TRBV2	TGTGCCAGCAGGGACCGGGACTCCAACACTGAAGCTTTCTTT	CASRDRDSNTEAFF
TRBJ2-3	few	TRBD2	TRBV6-1	TGTGCCAGCAGTGCCAGACTAGCGGGGATAACTAGCACAGATACGCAGTATTTT	CASSARLAGITSTDTQYF
TRBJ2-7	-	-	TRBV28	TGTGCCAGCAGTGCTATCGCGGGTCCCGGGGTGCCGGAAGGCTCCTACGAGCAGTACTTC	CASSAIAGPGVPEGSYEQYF
TRBJ2-1	few	TRBD2	TRBV14	TGTGCCAGCAGCCACCTAGCGGGGGGGCCGGTGCATGAGCAGTTCTTC	CASSHLAGGPVHEQFF
TRBJ2-1	few	TRBD1	TRBV9	TGTGCCAGCAGCGTAGCAAGGGACAGGGGAGGCCATGAGCAGTTCTTC	CASSVARDRGGHEQFF
TRBJ2-5	-	-	TRBV12-3/TRBV12-4	TGTGCCAGCAGTTCGCCCGTAGGAGAGACCCAGTACTTC	CASSSPVGETQYF
TRBJ2-7	-	TRBD1	TRBV2	TGTGCCAGCAGTGAAGTGGACAGGGTATTCGAGCAGTACTTC	CASSEVDRVFEQYF
TRBJ1-4	many	-	TRBV4-1	TGCGCCAGCAGCCTACGGGGGGGTGAAAAACTGTTTTTT	CASSLRGGEKLFF
TRBJ2-1	-	TRBD2	TRBV3-1	TGTGCCAGCAGCCAAGGGACTAGCCGATCCCCTTACAATGAGCAGTTCTTC	CASSQGTSRSPYNEQFF
TRBJ2-1	-	TRBD2	TRBV2	TGTGCCAGCAGACCCGGGACTAGCGGGGGGGCCATCTACAATGAGCAGTTCTTC	CASRPGTSGGAIYNEQFF
TRBJ1-1	few	-	TRBV12-3/TRBV12-4	TGTGCCAGCAGAGCCGGGACATACTCTAACACTGAAGCTTTCTTT	CASRAGTYSNTEAFF
TRBJ1-1	-	TRBD1	TRBV11-3	TGTGCCAGCAGCTTGGGCAGGGGGCTCTCTGAAGCTTTCTTT	CASSLGRGLSEAFF
TRBJ2-2	-	-	TRBV5-6	TGTGCCAGCAGCCACGGGACGATTTGGCCCGGGGAGCTGTTTTTT	CASSHGTIWPGELFF
TRBJ2-2	-	-	TRBV7-9	TGTGCCAGCAGCGTCCCCGCCCCCAGACTAGATGGGGAGCTGTTTTTT	CASSVPAPRLDGELFF
TRBJ1-6	-	-	TRBV7-9	TGTGCCAGCAGCTTGAGCGGACACCATAATTCACCCCTCCACTTT	CASSLSGHHNSPLHF
TRBJ1-5	few	TRBD1	TRBV15	TGTGCCACCAGCCGCGACAGGGGGCTGAGTCAGCCCCAGCATTTT	CATSRDRGLSQPQHF
TRBJ2-5	-	-	TRBV4-1	TGCGCCAGCAGCCATAGCCCCGGGAACAAAGAGACCCAGTACTTC	CASSHSPGNKETQYF
TRBJ2-1	-	-	TRBV6-4	TGTGCCAGCAGTGTAGGGCAGGGCCCCTACAATGAGCAGTTCTTC	CASSVGQGPYNEQFF
TRBJ2-1	few	TRBD2	TRBV7-6	TGTGCCAGCAGCTTAGCGGGAGGGTACTCCTACAATGAGCAGTTCTTC	CASSLAGGYSYNEQFF
TRBJ1-5	few	-	TRBV12-3/TRBV12-4	TGTGCCAGCAGCCCCGGGACCCAGGGAGGGCCCCAGCATTTT	CASSPGTQGGPQHF
TRBJ2-1	many	-	TRBV5-6	TGTGCCAGCAGCTTTGGGGGATTAAATGAGCAGTTCTTC	CASSFGGLNEQFF
TRBJ2-3	few	-	TRBV25-1	TGTGCCAGCAGTGGACCCTTCCAAACCTCCACAGATACGCAGTATTTT	CASSGPFQTSTDTQYF
TRBJ2-4	-	-	TRBV4-1	TGCGCCAGCAGCCTATCAGGGGACTATCAAAACATTCAGTACTTC	CASSLSGDYQNIQYF
TRBJ2-1	-	TRBD2	TRBV7-6	TGTGCCAGCAGTCGAGCGGGAGTTGCCCTCAATGAGCAGTTCTTC	CASSRAGVALNEQFF
TRBJ2-1	-	TRBD2	TRBV4-1	TGCGCCAGCAGCCAAGAAGGCGGGGGGGCTTTCTACAATGAGCAGTTCTTC	CASSQEGGGAFYNEQFF
TRBJ1-6	once	-	TRBV6-5	TGTGCCAGCAGTTACTCGGGGGGCTGGTCACCCCTCCACTTT	CASSYSGGWSPLHF
TRBJ2-7	few	TRBD2	TRBV27	TGTGCCAGCAGTTCATTGACTAGCGTGTACGAGCAGTACTTC	CASSSLTSVYEQYF
TRBJ2-7	-	-	TRBV20-1	TGCAGTGCTAACCACCCTGACAAGGAGACTTTCTACGAGCAGTACTTC	CSANHPDKETFYEQYF
TRBJ2-1	-	TRBD2	TRBV19	TGTGCCAGTAGTATAGATCGATCCGAGCGGGAGGTATACAATGAGCAGTTCTTC	CASSIDRSEREVYNEQFF
TRBJ2-4	few	-	TRBV28	TGTGCCAGCAGTTTATGGGGCAGGATTCAGTACTTC	CASSLWGRIQYF
TRBJ2-2	-	TRBD2	TRBV3-1	TGTGCCAGCAGCCAAGGGACTAGCATTGCCGGGGAGCTGTTTTTT	CASSQGTSIAGELFF
TRBJ2-2	-	-	TRBV24-1	TGTGCCACCAGTGATACGACCGGGGAGCTGTTTTTT	CATSDTTGELFF